Listed here are 3 T cell receptor beta chains from one sample, sequenced in a study of T cells after yellow fever vaccination. TCRdb called the 5' RACE reads again in MiXCR, with one record for every CDR3 protein. Altogether some 120,000 distinct CDR3 sequences are present, roughly 8.4% being singletons, with the ten largest covering around 25%. Specimen: CD8+ T cells sorted from PBMCs, collected 45 days after the yellow fever booster vaccination. These receptor sequences come from a man younger than 45 who received the YFV17D yellow fever vaccine.

This clonotype was picked up many times. The rearrangement uses TRBV7-2 and TRBJ2-5, with 7 bases identical to TRBD2. The CDR3 totals 15 residues. Germline V gene data show CDR1 as SGHTA and CDR2 as FQGNSA. Losses at the gene ends were 4 bases for V and 5 bases for J; bases not matched to a gene: 10. The CDR3 nucleotides read TGTGCCAGCAGCTCCAACGGACTAGTGGGTGAGACCCAGTACTTC. This codes for CASSSNGLVGETQYF.

This sequence joins TRBV5-1 and TRBJ1-3; D is undetermined. Per the germline V gene, CDR1 is SGHRS and CDR2 is YFSETQ. The CDR3 totals 15 residues. The ends were cut back, 1 base at V and 0 bases at J, with 8 bases in the middle. CDR3 DNA: TGCGCCAGCAGCTTGTATTCTGCCTCTGGAAACACCATATATTTT. Its protein is CASSLYSASGNTIYF.

This clonotype was seen more than once but under ten times. CDR3 bases: TGTGCCAGTACCTCGACACTGAACACTGAAGCTTTCTTT. It is translated as CASTSTLNTEAFF. The chain joins TRBV19 to TRBJ1-1; D not certain. Germline V gives CDR1 LNHDA, CDR2 SQIVND (reference sequence). Trimming took off 7 bases at V and 0 bases at J, with 9 bases between the two ends. This CDR3 comprises 13 residues.